This TCR beta chain was sequenced during a study of shared clonotypes between healthy human individuals. Regarding the study as a whole: In contrast to clonotypes shared by all four donors, non-shared clonotypes had lower generation probabilities.

Germline values: CDR1 SNHLY, CDR2 FYNNEI. Trimming took 6 bases from V and 3 from J; bases not matched to a gene: 16. The CDR3 contains 20 residues. Selected positively for CCR7 and CD45RO-negative, naive CD8 cells excluded terminally differentiated effector memory CD45RA+ cells. This clone was counted only a few times. Its antigen is as yet unknown. Sequenced by immunoSEQ multiplex PCR; TCRdb stores in-frame clones only, minus some. This table has some 2.1 million clones, over 85% appearing once. The specimen sequenced was naive CD8+ T cells sorted from blood. This clonotype originated in a man between 18 and 35 years old in good health. The chain carries TRBV2 and TRBJ1-6, with 11 bases lining up with TRBD1. The CDR3 here is CASRAGQGVRPTYYNSPLHF. The CDR3 coding sequence is TGTGCCAGCAGGGCGGGACAGGGGGTTCGGCCGACATACTATAATTCACCCCTCCACTTT.